Below, one T cell receptor beta chain is given with its context. The target antigen is unknown. V shed 2 bases and J shed 3 bases, with 7 bases lying between them. The CDR3 runs to 13 residues. These data are taken from a study of T-cell memory formation after mild COVID-19. The overall study: TCR clusters were mostly confined to one donor each. General study findings and limits: Later expanders leaned CD4+, whereas day 15 to 85 contracting clones were balanced CD4/CD8. Some responding clones appeared in pre-infection memory, suggesting cross-reactive memory joined.

TCRdb redid the calling of the 5' RACE reads with MiXCR, one entry per CDR3 protein. The sample shows approximately 150,000 distinct CDR3 sequences, 15% to 20% of them seen only once. The sequencing input was PBMCs or a T cell subset sorted from them (not recorded which). This TCR was recovered from an adult woman who had mild COVID-19 (a few samples of this study predate the infection). Cell type and time point are not known. The chain uses TRBV12-3 or TRBV12-4 and TRBJ1-2; D is unresolved. The CDR3: CASSLNTDYGYTF. The CDR3 nucleotides read TGTGCCAGCAGTTTAAACACAGACTATGGCTACACCTTC.